The clone carrying this T cell receptor (beta chain) was detected ten times or more. This sample stems from a study of T cells in Graves' hyperthyroidism and ophthalmopathy. Study overall: Peripheral blood samples were taken at initial diagnosis, prior to any treatment.

TCR beta CDR3 region amplification was performed from RNA transcripts. RT-PCR in the first round (using the HTBI primer set) targeted the TCR CDR3. Via MiXCR, TCRdb re-called the multiplex PCR reads, giving one row per CDR3 protein. Counted here are about 590,000 distinct CDR3 sequences, 14% occurring once; the ten biggest clones make up roughly 7%. Trimming shortened V by 4 bases and J by 10 bases, and 23 bases separated the two germline ends. CDR3 size: 16 residues. CDR1 and CDR2 from the germline V gene are SNHLY and FYNNEI. Uncontrolled infection, other autoimmune disease, pregnancy or lactation led to exclusion. Approximately 10 ml of fresh peripheral blood supplied the PBMCs.

This sequence joins TRBV2 and TRBJ2-1, with D possibly TRBD2 on 7 matching bases. This clonotype was obtained from a woman in her late teens or twenties with Graves' ophthalmopathy. Sequenced input: blood. Here the CDR3 reads CASSVEGGGGVWEQFF. CDR3 DNA: TGTGCCAGCAGTGTTGAAGGGGGAGGGGGAGTATGGGAGCAGTTCTTC.